This T cell receptor (beta chain) was recovered during a study of cytomegalovirus exposure and HLA in healthy donors (dated by TCRdb to 2016 to 2017). For the study in its entirety: In an earlier analysis of some 550 of the donors, 276 Gb of sequence data and 117 million unique TCR beta sequences from about 179 million T cells were reported. An early release that covered approximately 600 HLA-typed donors contained approximately 300 gigabases of sequencing data and around 80 million unique TCR sequences. Of the roughly 410 genotyped donors, less than 85% were placed in the genetic ancestry cluster associated with self-reported Caucasian donors. The study aimed to test whether cataloging public T cell receptors could reveal signatures of past pathogen exposure. The study profiled the T cell repertoires of 550 to 700 subjects by immunosequencing and related them to cytomegalovirus serostatus. In addition to the first cohort of roughly 700 subjects, a separate validation cohort of 130 or so different subjects was used. To predict cytomegalovirus infection status, the study combined high-throughput TCR immunosequencing, statistical association of individual TCRs with disease status, and machine learning. In a later analysis, previously published TCR beta repertoires from roughly 710 donors were re-analyzed and high-resolution HLA genotyping was added so that TCR occurrence patterns could be studied. The later analysis used no new phenotypic data to find candidate immune exposures, relying instead on TCR beta sequences and their occurrence across donors. In an earlier analysis of over 550 of the donors, high-throughput TCR beta sequencing was used to judge whether each TCR beta V gene segment behaved as functional or pseudogenic. Donor age, sex, ethnicity and CMV serostatus were compiled together with the repertoire data. A later genetic analysis used genome-wide SNP genotypes for about 60% of the roughly 700 donors, treating that subset as a discovery cohort. All discovery cohort repertoires had been generated using a single sequencing platform. Class I and class II HLA loci were covered by the typing at four-digit resolution. Typing coverage differed by locus: A, B, C, DRB1 and DQB1 were typed in roughly 620-630 donors, DQA1 in approximately 520, DPA1 in some 570, and DPB1 in 400 to 480. Because of strong linkage in the cohort, roughly five DR-DQ haplotypes were treated as single units for association and clustering. Across some 400 genotyped donors of the cohort, an average of roughly 200,000 unique TCR beta nucleotide sequences per donor were sequenced, and roughly a sixth of those sequences were non-productive.

Receptors were amplified or captured by the immunoSEQ multiplex PCR assay. A mixture of 60 forward primers for TCR Vbeta segments and 13 reverse primers for TCR Jbeta segments was used in the multiplex PCR. Amplification of the CDR3 region of rearranged TCR beta genes was performed with a multiplex PCR assay on genomic DNA. The Illumina HiSeq System was used to sequence the amplified TCR beta libraries as 87-base-pair reads. Regarding the original processing steps: Across the 500 to 850 repertoires, a later analysis counted 78 million or so unique TCR beta chains, roughly 11 million of which were shared by at least two donors. A nearest-neighbor algorithm error-corrected the raw reads and collapsed the reads into unique sequences, merging closely related sequences to remove PCR and sequencing errors. CDR3 sequences were aligned to IMGT reference sequences to assign V, D and J gene segments. For a sequence to be retained, at least a six-nucleotide match to both a V gene segment and a J gene segment was required. A rearrangement counted as productive if the CDR3 had no stop codons and remained in frame with V and J, and every other rearrangement counted as non-productive. Following IMGT convention, CDR3 was defined as the stretch from the second conserved V-encoded cysteine up to the conserved J-encoded phenylalanine. The earlier analysis of some 580 of the donors excluded any sequence lacking an unambiguous match to a single V gene segment. In an earlier analysis of 587 of the donors, V segments were called functional above 56.7% productive rearrangements and were called segregating when the between-donor standard deviation exceeded 5%. A statistical classification framework was built to diagnose cytomegalovirus status from the catalog of TCR beta chain sequences. V and J gene assignment, in a later analysis, came from comparing TCR nucleotide sequences with IMGT/GENE-DB human TR gene sequences. Using the TCRdist pipeline, a later analysis assigned CDR3 sequences along with most-parsimonious VDJ recombination scenarios. In a later analysis, each TCR beta chain was defined by its CDR3 amino acid sequence together with its V-gene family, and reads without a unique V-gene family were excluded. To address suspected cross-contamination and a sequencing artifact, a later analysis removed some 620 highly shared, low-generation-probability nucleotide sequences. For each public chain, a later analysis derived a clonal expansion index from normalized ranks of inferred template counts within each repertoire. A later analysis computed generation probabilities with a VDJ recombination model fitted to out-of-frame rearrangements, and checked the results against IGoR. Hypergeometric tests were used in a later analysis to score TCR-TCR, TCR-HLA and TCR-CMV co-occurrence, with a repertoire-size bias correction applied to the TCR pairs. A later analysis estimated false discovery rates by permuting HLA or CMV assignments 20 times. In a later analysis, co-occurring TCRs were grouped with DBSCAN, and TCRdist sequence similarity was added when clustering was performed within HLA-allele-positive subsets. Repertoires with fewer than 30,000 or more than 120,000 public chains, plus five repertoires with anomalous nucleotide sharing, were excluded from co-occurrence clustering. TCRdb's version of the immuneACCESS table is confined to in-frame rearrangements and falls short of the full clone set. An unresolved V gene accounts for under half of the shortfall where checked; the remainder is of unknown origin. The DNA gave D and trimming, while V, J and clone size come from that table. Across this sample there are around 280,000 clones, with approximately 90% seen only once. The top ten clonotypes cover 2% to 3% of the sample.

What the research found in general, with its limitations: In a later analysis, several top co-occurrence clusters were reported to appear linked to parvovirus B19, influenza, CMV and Epstein-Barr virus. A further reported finding was that TCR beta sequences accurately predicted the HLA-A and HLA-B alleles for most subjects in the first cohort. In a later analysis, HLA-associated TCR beta chains were found to be more clonally expanded and to have lower generation probabilities than equally common non-associated chains. In both the original and validation cohorts, the classifier was reported to diagnose cytomegalovirus status with high specificity and sensitivity. Linkage disequilibrium might explain the correlated functional status among segregating V segments, but an unknown experimental factor could not be ruled out. Some IMGT-functional V segments, including TRBV6-2 and TRBV6-3, could not be distinguished by the 87-base-pair reads and were therefore excluded. Compared with the approximately 670-donor mean, donors in an Asian-associated ancestry cluster had fewer N-insertions in productive TCRs, according to a later genetic analysis. In a later analysis, the rate of TCR association differed among HLA loci, with DRB1 alleles having the most associated TCRs and HLA-C alleles having the fewest. In an earlier analysis of about 600 of the donors, most TCR beta V segments appeared in productive rearrangements about 87% or about 30% of the time, broadly matching IMGT annotations. The earlier analysis of 587 of the donors excluded 15 to 20 rarely observed V segments, including chromosome 9 orphons, because counts were too low. According to the authors, the approach could potentially be generalized to other disease states and immunological phenotypes. At a false discovery rate of 0.05, a later analysis linked fewer than 20,000 TCR beta sequences to specific HLA alleles. Only TCR beta chains were sequenced in this cohort, and the absence of alpha or paired-chain data limited detectable features. HLA typing was unavailable for some donors at each locus, so association tests used only the typed subset. Immune exposure information for the cohort was limited to CMV serostatus. A later analysis found that most CMV-associated TCR beta chains appeared HLA-restricted, with HLA associations seemingly driven largely by CMV exposure. The study listed 164 TCR beta chains as associated with cytomegalovirus. Roughly uniform sequencing depth across donors was assumed in presence/absence analyses, although this assumption may not hold. Most TCR sequences were observed very rarely across donors, whereas some public TCRs were present in many individuals. A later genetic analysis associated a missense DCLRE1C variant with V-gene and J-gene trimming of TCR beta chains, and an independent cohort replicated the association. A cluster of highly shared sequence variants was judged likely to be a technical artifact of the sequencing pipeline. Three of the identified cytomegalovirus-associated TCR beta chains were confirmed in vitro to be specific for cytomegalovirus antigens. When HLA alleles, especially DR and DQ, strongly co-occurred, attributing TCR associations to individual alleles was difficult.

CDR1 is given as MGHRA and CDR2 as YSYEKL, both from the germline V gene. V ends up 2 bases short and J 5 bases short, with an unmatched junction base count of 8. Including cysteine and phenylalanine, the CDR3 has 15 amino acids. Only the CDR3 part of the read is kept: 45 bases, read in frame from the first base. The cohort consisted of 670 or so healthy bone marrow donors. At the time of sampling, every cohort member was nominally healthy, though immune exposures that went unrecorded were likely present. The donor tested CMV seronegative, placing the donor among the 350 or so seronegative members of the cohort. A peripheral blood sample was collected from each donor, and TCR beta sequencing was performed on peripheral blood mononuclear cells. Genomic DNA extraction from the blood cell samples was performed with the Qiagen DNeasy Blood Extraction Kit. Notes on this clone: Its target antigen remains unknown. Base qualities are not at hand, and no much larger clone is one base apart.

The rearranged segments are TRBV4-1 and TRBJ2-7; a stretch of 8 junction bases matches TRBD2. This TCR was recovered from a woman between 18 and 30 years old in good health and CMV-seronegative. The sequencing input was PBMCs. The nucleotide sequence reads as follows: TGCGCCAGCAGCCAAACCGGGACTAGAATCGACGAGCAGTACTTC. Its protein reads: CASSQTGTRIDEQYF.